This T cell receptor beta chain was documented in a study of blood T cell repertoires in COVID-19. V was pared by 5 bases and J by 4 bases, with 14 bases of the junction left unmatched. This CDR3 contains 17 residues. From germline, CDR1 is SGHTA and CDR2 FQGNSA. Profiling relied on immunoSEQ multiplex PCR, and the TCRdb table lists in-frame clones only, not all of them. This table has a few hundred thousand clones, roughly 85% appearing once. The source is a woman aged 45-65 years who had been exposed to COVID-19. This chain connects TRBV7-2 to TRBJ1-2; 9 bases are shared with TRBD1. The specimen sequenced was PBMCs or T cells enriched from blood (not recorded which). In nucleotides, the CDR3 is TGTGCCAGCAGCCCACACTCGACAGGGGGGATGTTCTATGGCTACACCTTC. This translates into CASSPHSTGGMFYGYTF.